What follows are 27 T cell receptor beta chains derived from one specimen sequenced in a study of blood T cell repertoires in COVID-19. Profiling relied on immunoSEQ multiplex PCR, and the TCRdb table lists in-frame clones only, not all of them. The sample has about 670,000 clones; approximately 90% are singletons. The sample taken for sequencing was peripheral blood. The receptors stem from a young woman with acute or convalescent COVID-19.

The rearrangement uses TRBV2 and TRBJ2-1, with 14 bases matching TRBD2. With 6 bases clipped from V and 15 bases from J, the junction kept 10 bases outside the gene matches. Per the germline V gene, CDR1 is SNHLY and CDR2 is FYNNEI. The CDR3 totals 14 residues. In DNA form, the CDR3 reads TGTGCCAGCAGACCCGGGACTAGCGGGGGTGTACGGTTCTTC. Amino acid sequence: CASRPGTSGGVRFF.

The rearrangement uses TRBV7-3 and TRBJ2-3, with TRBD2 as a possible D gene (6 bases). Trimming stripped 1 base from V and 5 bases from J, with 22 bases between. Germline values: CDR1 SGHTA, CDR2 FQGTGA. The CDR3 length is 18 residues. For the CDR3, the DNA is TGTGCCAGCAGCTTAAAAGGGTCCAGACTGGGGGGATTAGATACGCAGTATTTT. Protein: CASSLKGSRLGGLDTQYF.

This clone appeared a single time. The chain's CDR3 is CAISDDRGDYGYTF. As DNA, the CDR3 is TGTGCCATCAGCGACGACAGGGGGGACTATGGCTACACCTTC. The chain links TRBV10-3 to TRBJ1-2, with TRBD1 identical over 9 bases. V shed 6 bases, J shed 3 bases, and the junction held 5 bases outside the gene matches. The CDR3 length is 14 residues. Germline V gene lookup returns CDR1 ENHRY and CDR2 SYGVKD.

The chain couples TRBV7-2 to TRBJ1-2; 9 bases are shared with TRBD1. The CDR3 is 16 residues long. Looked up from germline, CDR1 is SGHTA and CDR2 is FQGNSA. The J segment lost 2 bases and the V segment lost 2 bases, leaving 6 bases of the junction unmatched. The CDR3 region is CASSLPRQGGNYGYTF. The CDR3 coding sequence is TGTGCCAGCAGCTTACCCCGACAGGGGGGCAACTATGGCTACACCTTC.

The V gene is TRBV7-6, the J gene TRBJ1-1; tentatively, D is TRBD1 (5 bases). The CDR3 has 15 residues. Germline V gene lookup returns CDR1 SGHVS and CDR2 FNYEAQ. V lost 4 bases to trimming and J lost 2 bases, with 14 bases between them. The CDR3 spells CASSSIVGVNTEAFF. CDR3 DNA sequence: TGTGCCAGCAGCTCGATTGTAGGGGTCAACACTGAAGCTTTCTTT.

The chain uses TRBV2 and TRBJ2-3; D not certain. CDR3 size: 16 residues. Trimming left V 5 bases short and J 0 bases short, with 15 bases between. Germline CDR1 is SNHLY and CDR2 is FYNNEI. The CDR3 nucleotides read TGTGCCAGCAGTCTCACCGGGTTTACTAGCACAGATACGCAGTATTTT. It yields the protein CASSLTGFTSTDTQYF.

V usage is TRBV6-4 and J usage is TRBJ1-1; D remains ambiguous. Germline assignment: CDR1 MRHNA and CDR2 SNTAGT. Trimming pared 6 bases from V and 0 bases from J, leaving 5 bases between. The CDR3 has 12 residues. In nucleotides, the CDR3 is TGTGCCAGCAGGACTTTGAACACTGAAGCTTTCTTT. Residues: CASRTLNTEAFF.

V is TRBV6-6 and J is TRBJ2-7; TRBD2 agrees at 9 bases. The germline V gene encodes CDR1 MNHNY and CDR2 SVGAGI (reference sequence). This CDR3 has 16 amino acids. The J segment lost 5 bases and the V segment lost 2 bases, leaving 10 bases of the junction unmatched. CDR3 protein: CASSYLSGSLLNEQYF. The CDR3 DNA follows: TGTGCCAGCAGTTACCTTAGCGGGAGTCTTCTCAACGAGCAGTACTTC.

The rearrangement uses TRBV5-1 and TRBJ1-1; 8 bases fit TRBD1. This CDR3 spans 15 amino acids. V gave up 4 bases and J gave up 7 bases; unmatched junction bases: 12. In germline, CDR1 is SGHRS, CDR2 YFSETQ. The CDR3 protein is CASSQTGDLWDEAFF. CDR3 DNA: TGCGCCAGCAGCCAGACAGGGGATTTGTGGGATGAAGCTTTCTTT.

CDR3 region: CASSVEQGGGYTF. The DNA of the CDR3 is TGTGCCAGCAGCGTAGAACAGGGTGGGGGCTACACCTTC. The J gene is TRBJ1-2, the V gene TRBV9; TRBD1 is a possible D gene (6 bases). This CDR3 is 13 amino acids long. Deletions cut 0 bases from V and 8 bases from J, with 11 bases between. The germline V gene encodes CDR1 SGDLS and CDR2 YYNGEE.

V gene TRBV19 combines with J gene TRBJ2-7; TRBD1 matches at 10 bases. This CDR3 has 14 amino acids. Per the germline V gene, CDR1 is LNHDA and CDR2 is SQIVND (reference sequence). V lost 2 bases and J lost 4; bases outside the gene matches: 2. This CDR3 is CASSIRQGAYEQYF. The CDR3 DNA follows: TGTGCCAGTAGTATAAGACAGGGGGCGTACGAGCAGTACTTC.

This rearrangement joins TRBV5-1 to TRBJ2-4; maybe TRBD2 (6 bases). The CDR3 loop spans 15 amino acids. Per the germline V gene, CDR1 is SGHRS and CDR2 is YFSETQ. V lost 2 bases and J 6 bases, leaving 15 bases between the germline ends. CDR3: CASSFGGTEGNIQYF. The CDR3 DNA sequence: TGCGCCAGCAGCTTCGGAGGCACGGAGGGAAACATTCAGTACTTC. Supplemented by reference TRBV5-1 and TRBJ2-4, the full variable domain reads KAGVTQTPRYLIKTRGQQVTLSCSPISGHRSVSWYQQTPGQGLQFLFEYFSETQRNKGNFPGRFSGRQFSNSRSEMNVSTLELGDSALYLCASSFGGTEGNIQYFGAGTRLSVL.

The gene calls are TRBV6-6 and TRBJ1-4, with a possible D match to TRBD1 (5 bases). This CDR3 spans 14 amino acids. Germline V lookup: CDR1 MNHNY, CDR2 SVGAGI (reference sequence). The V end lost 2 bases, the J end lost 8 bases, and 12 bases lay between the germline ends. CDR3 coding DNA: TGTGCCAGCAGTTACGGGGGGAGCGACGAAAAACTGTTTTTT. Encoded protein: CASSYGGSDEKLFF.

In nucleotides, the CDR3 is TGTGCCTGGAACAGGGGGGACGAGCAGTACTTC. It encodes CAWNRGDEQYF. The chain links TRBV30 to TRBJ2-7; 8 bases are shared with TRBD1. V gave up 4 bases and J gave up 5 bases; unmatched junction bases: 1. Germline V CDR1 and CDR2: GTSNPN, SVGIG (reference sequence). This CDR3 has 11 residues. The entire variable domain, with the rest obtained from reference TRBV30 and TRBJ2-7, is as follows: SQTIHQWPATLVQPVGSPLSLECTVEGTSNPNLYWYRQAAGRGLQLLFYSVGIGQISSEVPQNLSASRPQDRQFILSSKKLLLSDSGFYLCAWNRGDEQYFGPGTRLTVT.

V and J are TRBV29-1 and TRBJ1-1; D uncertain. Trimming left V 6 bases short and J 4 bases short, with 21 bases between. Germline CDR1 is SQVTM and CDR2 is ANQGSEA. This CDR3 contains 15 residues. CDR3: CSVYKTEGAGTEAFF. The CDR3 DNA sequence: TGCAGCGTGTATAAAACAGAGGGCGCGGGCACTGAAGCTTTCTTT. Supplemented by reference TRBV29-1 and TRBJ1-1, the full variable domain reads SAVISQKPSRDICQRGTSLTIQCQVDSQVTMMFWYRQQPGQSLTLIATANQGSEATYESGFVIDKFPISRPNLTFSTLTVSNMSPEDSSIYLCSVYKTEGAGTEAFFGQGTRLTVV.

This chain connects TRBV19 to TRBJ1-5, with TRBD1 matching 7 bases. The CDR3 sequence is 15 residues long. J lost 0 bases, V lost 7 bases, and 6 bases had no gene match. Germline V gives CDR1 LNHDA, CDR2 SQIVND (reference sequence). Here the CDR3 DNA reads TGTGCCAGTACCCCGGACAGGCTTAGCAATCAGCCCCAGCATTTT. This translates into CASTPDRLSNQPQHF. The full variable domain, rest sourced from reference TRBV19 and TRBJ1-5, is DGGITQSPKYLFRKEGQNVTLSCEQNLNHDAMYWYRQDPGQGLRLIYYSQIVNDFQKGDIAEGYSVSREKKESFPLTVTSAQKNPTAFYLCASTPDRLSNQPQHFGDGTRLSIL.

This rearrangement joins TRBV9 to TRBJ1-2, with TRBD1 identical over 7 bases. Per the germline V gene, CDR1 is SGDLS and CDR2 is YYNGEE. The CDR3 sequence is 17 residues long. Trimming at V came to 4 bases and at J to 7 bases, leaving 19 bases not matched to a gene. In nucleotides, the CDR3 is TGTGCCAGCAGCCGCGACGGTCCGCAGGGGGTGCTCGGTGGCTACACCTTC. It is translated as CASSRDGPQGVLGGYTF.

This CDR3 reads CAWSVLDEQFF. DNA of the CDR3: TGTGCCTGGAGTGTACTGGATGAGCAGTTCTTC. The chain is built from TRBV30 and TRBJ2-1; unclear D gene. V lost 0 bases to trimming and J lost 8 bases, with 5 bases between them. The CDR3 runs 11 residues. CDR1 is GTSNPN and CDR2 is SVGIG in the germline V gene (reference sequence). Filled out from reference TRBV30 and TRBJ2-1, the complete variable domain reads SQTIHQWPATLVQPVGSPLSLECTVEGTSNPNLYWYRQAAGRGLQLLFYSVGIGQISSEVPQNLSASRPQDRQFILSSKKLLLSDSGFYLCAWSVLDEQFFGPGTRLTVL.

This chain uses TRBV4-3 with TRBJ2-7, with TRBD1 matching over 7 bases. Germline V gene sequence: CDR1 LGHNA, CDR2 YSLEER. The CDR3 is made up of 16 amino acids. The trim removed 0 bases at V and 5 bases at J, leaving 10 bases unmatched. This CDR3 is CASSQDVEGARNEQYF. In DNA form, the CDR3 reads TGCGCCAGCAGCCAAGATGTTGAGGGGGCGAGGAACGAGCAGTACTTC.

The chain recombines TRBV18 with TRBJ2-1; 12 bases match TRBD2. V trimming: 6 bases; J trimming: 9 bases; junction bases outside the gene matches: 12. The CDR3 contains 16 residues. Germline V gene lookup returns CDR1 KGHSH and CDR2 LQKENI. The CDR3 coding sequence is TGTGCCAGCTCCCTAATTTCCGGGACTAGCGGGCTTGAGCAGTTCTTC. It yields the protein CASSLISGTSGLEQFF.

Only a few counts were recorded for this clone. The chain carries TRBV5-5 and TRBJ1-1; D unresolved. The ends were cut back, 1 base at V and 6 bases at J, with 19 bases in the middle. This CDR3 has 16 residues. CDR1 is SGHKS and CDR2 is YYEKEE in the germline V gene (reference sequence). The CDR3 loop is CASSLQARSRVPEAFF. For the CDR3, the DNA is TGTGCCAGCAGCTTGCAGGCCAGGTCGAGGGTGCCTGAAGCTTTCTTT. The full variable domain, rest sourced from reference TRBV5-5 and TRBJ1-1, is DAGVTQSPTHLIKTRGQQVTLRCSPISGHKSVSWYQQVLGQGPQFIFQYYEKEERGRGNFPDRFSARQFPNYSSELNVNALLLGDSALYLCASSLQARSRVPEAFFGQGTRLTVV.

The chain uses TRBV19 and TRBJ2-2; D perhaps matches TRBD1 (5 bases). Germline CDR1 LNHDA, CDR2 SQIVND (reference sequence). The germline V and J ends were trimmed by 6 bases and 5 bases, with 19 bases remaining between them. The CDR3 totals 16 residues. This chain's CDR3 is CASSRNPRTSTGELFF. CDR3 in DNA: TGTGCCAGTAGCCGCAACCCCCGGACATCAACCGGGGAGCTGTTTTTT.

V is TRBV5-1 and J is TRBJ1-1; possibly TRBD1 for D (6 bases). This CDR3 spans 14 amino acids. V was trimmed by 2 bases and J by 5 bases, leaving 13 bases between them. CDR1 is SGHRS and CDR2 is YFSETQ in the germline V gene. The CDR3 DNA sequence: TGCGCCAGCAGCTTACAGGGATGGGGGACTGAAGCTTTCTTT. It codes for CASSLQGWGTEAFF.

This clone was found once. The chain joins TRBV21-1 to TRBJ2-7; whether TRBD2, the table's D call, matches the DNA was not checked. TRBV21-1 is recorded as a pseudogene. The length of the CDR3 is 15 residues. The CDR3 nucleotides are TGTGCCAGCAGCATAGAGTGGAGAGGGATCTACGAGCAGTACTTC. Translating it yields CASSIEWRGIYEQYF.

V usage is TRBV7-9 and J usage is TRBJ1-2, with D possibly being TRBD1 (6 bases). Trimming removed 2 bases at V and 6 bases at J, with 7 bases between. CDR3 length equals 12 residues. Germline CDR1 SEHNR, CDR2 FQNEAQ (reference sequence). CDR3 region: CASSLQGNGYTF. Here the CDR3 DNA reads TGTGCCAGCAGCTTACAGGGGAATGGCTACACCTTC.

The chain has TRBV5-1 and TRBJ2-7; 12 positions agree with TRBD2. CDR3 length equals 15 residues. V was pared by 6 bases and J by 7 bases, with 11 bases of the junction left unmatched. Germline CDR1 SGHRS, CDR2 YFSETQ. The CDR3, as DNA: TGCGCCAGCAACCCACTAGCGGGGGGCCTTTTGGAGCAGTACTTC. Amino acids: CASNPLAGGLLEQYF.

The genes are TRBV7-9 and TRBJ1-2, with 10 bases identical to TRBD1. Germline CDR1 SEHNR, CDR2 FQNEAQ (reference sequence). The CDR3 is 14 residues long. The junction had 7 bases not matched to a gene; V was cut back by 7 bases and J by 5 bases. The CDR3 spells CASTSGTGVYGYTF. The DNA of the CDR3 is TGTGCCAGCACCTCCGGGACAGGGGTTTATGGCTACACCTTC.